What follows describes a single T cell receptor (beta chain). Its antigen is not known. The data belong to a study of cytomegalovirus exposure and HLA in healthy donors. Whole-study results and caveats: Earlier analysis yielded a pattern in which most TCR beta V segments were productive about 90% or about 30% of the time.

The V gene lost 6 bases and the J gene lost 5 bases, with 16 bases spanning the gap. Per the germline V gene, CDR1 is LNHDA and CDR2 is SQIVND (reference sequence). This CDR3 spans 14 amino acids. The primer mix had 60 Vbeta and 13 Jbeta primers. Profiling relied on immunoSEQ multiplex PCR, and the TCRdb table lists in-frame clones only, not all of them. The sample contains under 150,000 clones, 72% of which appear only once. The V and J genes are TRBV19 and TRBJ2-5; weak D call: TRBD1 (7 bases). The specimen was PBMCs. The source is a man aged 40-49 years in good health and CMV-seronegative. CDR3 sequence reads: CASSPGGLVETQYF. The CDR3 coding sequence is TGTGCCAGTAGCCCAGGGGGGCTCGTGGAGACCCAGTACTTC. Full variable domain (rest looked up from reference TRBV19 and TRBJ2-5): DGGITQSPKYLFRKEGQNVTLSCEQNLNHDAMYWYRQDPGQGLRLIYYSQIVNDFQKGDIAEGYSVSREKKESFPLTVTSAQKNPTAFYLCASSPGGLVETQYFGPGTRLLVL.